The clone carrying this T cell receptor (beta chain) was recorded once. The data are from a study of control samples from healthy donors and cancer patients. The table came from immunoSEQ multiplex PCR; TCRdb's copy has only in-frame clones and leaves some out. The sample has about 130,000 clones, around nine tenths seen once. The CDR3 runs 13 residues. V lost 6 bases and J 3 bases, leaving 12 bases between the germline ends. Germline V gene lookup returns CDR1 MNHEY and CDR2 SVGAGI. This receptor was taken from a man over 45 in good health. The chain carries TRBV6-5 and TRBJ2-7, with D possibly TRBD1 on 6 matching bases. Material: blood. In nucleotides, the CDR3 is TGTGCCAGCAGACCCGGGACATACTACGAGCAGTACTTC. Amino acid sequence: CASRPGTYYEQYF.